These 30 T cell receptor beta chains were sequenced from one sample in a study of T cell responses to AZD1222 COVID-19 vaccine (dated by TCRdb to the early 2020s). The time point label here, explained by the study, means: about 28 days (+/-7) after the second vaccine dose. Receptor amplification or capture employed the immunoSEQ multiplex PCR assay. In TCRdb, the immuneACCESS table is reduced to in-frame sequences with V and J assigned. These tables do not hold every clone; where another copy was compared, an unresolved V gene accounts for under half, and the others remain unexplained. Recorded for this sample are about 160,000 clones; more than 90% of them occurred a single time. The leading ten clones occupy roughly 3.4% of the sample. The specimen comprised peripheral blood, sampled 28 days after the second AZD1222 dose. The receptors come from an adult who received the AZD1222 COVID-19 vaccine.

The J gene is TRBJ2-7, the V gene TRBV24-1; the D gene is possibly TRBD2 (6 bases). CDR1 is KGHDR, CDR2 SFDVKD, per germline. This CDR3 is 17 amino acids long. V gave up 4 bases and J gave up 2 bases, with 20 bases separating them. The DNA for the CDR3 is TGTGCCACCAGTGAGGGCCTGGGGAGGATGACCCCCTACGAGCAGTACTTC. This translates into CATSEGLGRMTPYEQYF.

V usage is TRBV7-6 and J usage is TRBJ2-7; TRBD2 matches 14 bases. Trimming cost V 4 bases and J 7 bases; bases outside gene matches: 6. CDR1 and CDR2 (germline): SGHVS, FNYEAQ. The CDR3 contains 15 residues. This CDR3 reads CASSSGLAGVGEQYF. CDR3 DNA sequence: TGTGCCAGCAGCTCGGGACTAGCGGGAGTTGGGGAGCAGTACTTC.

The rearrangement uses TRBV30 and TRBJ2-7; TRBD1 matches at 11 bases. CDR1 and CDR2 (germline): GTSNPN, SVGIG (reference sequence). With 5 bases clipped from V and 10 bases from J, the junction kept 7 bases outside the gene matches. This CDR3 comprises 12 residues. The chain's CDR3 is CAWGGQGVSQYF. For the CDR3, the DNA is TGTGCCTGGGGGGGACAGGGGGTATCCCAGTACTTC. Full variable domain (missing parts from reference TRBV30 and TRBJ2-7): SQTIHQWPATLVQPVGSPLSLECTVEGTSNPNLYWYRQAAGRGLQLLFYSVGIGQISSEVPQNLSASRPQDRQFILSSKKLLLSDSGFYLCAWGGQGVSQYFGPGTRLTVT.

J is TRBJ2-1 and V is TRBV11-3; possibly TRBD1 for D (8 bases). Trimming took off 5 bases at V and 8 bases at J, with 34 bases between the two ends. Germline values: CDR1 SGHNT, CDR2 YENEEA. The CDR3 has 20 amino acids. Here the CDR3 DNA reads TGTGCCAGCAGCAACCGGATGGACAGGGTCCGGGGAGGGCCTTTCGATGAGCAGTTCTTC. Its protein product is CASSNRMDRVRGGPFDEQFF.

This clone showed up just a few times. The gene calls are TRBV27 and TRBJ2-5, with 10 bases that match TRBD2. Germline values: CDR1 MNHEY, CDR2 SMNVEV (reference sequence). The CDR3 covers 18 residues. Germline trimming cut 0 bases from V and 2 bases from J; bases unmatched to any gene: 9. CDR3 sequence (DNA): TGTGCCAGCAGTTTATCTTCCACTAGCGGGAATTCACAAGAGACCCAGTACTTC. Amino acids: CASSLSSTSGNSQETQYF.

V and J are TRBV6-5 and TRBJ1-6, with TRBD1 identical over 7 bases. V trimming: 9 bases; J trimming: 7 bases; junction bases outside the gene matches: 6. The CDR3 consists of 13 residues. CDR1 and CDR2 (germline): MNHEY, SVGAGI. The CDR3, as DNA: TGTGCCAGTAAGACAGGGTACAATTCACCCCTCCACTTT. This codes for CASKTGYNSPLHF.

The CDR3 coding sequence is TGTGCCAGCAGCTTAGAACAGAAGAACACTGAAGCTTTCTTT. Translation gives CASSLEQKNTEAFF. V gene TRBV7-9 combines with J gene TRBJ1-1; D not resolved. The CDR3 sequence is 14 residues long. Germline loops: CDR1 SEHNR, CDR2 FQNEAQ (reference sequence). Trimming cost V 1 base and J 1 base, with 7 bases left between them. Full variable domain (remainder filled in from reference TRBV7-9 and TRBJ1-1): DTGVSQNPRHKITKRGQNVTFRCDPISEHNRLYWYRQTLGQGPEFLTYFQNEAQLEKSRLLSDRFSAERPKGSFSTLEIQRTEQGDSAMYLCASSLEQKNTEAFFGQGTRLTVV.

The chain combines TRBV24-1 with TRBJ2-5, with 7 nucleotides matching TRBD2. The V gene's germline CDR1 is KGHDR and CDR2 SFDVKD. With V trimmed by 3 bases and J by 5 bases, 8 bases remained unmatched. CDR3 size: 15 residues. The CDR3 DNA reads TGTGCCACCAGTGATATAGAGGGAGGGCGGGAGACCCAGTACTTC. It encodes CATSDIEGGRETQYF.

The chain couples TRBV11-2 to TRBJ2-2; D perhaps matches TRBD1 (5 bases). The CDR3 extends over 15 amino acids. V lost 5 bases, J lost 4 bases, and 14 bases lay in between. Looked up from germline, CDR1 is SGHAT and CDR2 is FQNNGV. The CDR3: CASSQTREITGELFF. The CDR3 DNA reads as TGTGCCAGCAGCCAAACCAGGGAAATCACCGGGGAGCTGTTTTTT.

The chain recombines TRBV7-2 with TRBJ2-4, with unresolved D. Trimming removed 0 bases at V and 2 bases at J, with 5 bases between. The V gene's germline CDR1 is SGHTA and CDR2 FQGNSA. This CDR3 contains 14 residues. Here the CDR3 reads CASSLAGSKNIQYF. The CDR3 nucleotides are TGTGCCAGCAGCTTAGCAGGGTCCAAAAACATTCAGTACTTC.

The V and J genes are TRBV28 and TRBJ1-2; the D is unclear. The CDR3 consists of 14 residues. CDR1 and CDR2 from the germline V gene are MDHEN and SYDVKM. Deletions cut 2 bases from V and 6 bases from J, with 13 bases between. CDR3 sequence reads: CASSLPREGHGYTF. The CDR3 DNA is TGTGCCAGCAGTTTACCCAGAGAGGGTCATGGCTACACCTTC.

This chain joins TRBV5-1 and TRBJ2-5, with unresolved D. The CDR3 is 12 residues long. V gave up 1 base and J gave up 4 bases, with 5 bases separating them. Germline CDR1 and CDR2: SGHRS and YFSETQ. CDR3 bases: TGCGCCAGCAGCTTGACCCGAGAGACCCAGTACTTC. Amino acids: CASSLTRETQYF. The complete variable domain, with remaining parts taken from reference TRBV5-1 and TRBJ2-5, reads KAGVTQTPRYLIKTRGQQVTLSCSPISGHRSVSWYQQTPGQGLQFLFEYFSETQRNKGNFPGRFSGRQFSNSRSEMNVSTLELGDSALYLCASSLTRETQYFGPGTRLLVL.

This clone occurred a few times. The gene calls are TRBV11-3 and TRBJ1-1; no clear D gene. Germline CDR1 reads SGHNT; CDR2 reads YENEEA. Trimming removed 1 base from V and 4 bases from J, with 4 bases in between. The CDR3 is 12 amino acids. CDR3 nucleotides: TGTGCCAGCAGCTTAGGTTTCACTGAAGCTTTCTTT. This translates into CASSLGFTEAFF.

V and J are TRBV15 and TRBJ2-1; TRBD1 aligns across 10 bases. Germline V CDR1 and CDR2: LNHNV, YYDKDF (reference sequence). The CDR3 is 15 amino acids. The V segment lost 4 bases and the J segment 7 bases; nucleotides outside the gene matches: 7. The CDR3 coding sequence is TGTGCCACCAGCACGTGGACAGGGGGATCTAATGAGCAGTTCTTC. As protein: CATSTWTGGSNEQFF.

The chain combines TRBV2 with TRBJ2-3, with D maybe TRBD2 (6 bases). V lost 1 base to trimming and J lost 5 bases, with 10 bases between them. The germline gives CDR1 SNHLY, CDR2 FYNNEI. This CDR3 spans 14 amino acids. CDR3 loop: CASSEDSTRDTQYF. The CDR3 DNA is TGTGCCAGCAGTGAAGACTCGACTAGAGATACGCAGTATTTT.

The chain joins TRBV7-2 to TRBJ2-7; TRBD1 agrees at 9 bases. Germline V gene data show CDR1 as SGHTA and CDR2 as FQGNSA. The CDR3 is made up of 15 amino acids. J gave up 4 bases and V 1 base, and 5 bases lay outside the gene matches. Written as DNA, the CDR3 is TGTGCCAGCAGCTTAGGAGGACAGGGGCCTTACGAGCAGTACTTC. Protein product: CASSLGGQGPYEQYF.

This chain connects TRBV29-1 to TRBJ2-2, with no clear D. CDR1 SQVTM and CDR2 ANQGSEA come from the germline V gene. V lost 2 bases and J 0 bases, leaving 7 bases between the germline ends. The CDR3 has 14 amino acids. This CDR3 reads CSVEPSSNTGELFF. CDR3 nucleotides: TGCAGCGTTGAACCTTCCTCGAACACCGGGGAGCTGTTTTTT.

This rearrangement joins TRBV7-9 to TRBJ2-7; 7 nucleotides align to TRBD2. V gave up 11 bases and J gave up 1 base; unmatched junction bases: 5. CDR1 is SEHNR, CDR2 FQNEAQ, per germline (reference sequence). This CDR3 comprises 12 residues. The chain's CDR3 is CAVGGKSYEQYF. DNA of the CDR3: TGTGCCGTCGGGGGGAAATCCTACGAGCAGTACTTC.

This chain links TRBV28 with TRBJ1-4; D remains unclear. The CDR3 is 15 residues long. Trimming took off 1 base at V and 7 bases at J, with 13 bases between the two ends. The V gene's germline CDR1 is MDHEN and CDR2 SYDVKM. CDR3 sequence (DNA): TGTGCCAGCAGTTTATCTCGGGGTGGGCTTGAAAAACTGTTTTTT. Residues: CASSLSRGGLEKLFF.

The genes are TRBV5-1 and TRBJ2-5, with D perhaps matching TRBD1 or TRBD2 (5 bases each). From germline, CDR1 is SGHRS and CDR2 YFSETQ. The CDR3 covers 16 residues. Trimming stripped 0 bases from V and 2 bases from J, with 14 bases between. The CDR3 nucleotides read TGCGCCAGCAGCTTGGTTGGGGGAGTGGATCAAGAGACCCAGTACTTC. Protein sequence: CASSLVGGVDQETQYF.

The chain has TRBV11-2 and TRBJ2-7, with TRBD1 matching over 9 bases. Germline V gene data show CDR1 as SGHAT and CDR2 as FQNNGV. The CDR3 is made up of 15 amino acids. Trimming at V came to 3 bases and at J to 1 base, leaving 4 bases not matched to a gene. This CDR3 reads CASSFSGTGSYEQYF. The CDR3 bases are TGTGCCAGCAGCTTTTCCGGGACAGGGTCCTACGAGCAGTACTTC.

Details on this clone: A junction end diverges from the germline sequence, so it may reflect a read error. The CDR3 DNA reads TGCGCCAGCAGTGAGTCGACTGGGAACCCTGAAGCTTTCTTT. This codes for CASSESTGNPEAFF. V is TRBV10-1 and J is TRBJ1-1; D call uncertain. This CDR3 has 14 residues. Germline values: CDR1 WNHNN, CDR2 SYGVQD (reference sequence).

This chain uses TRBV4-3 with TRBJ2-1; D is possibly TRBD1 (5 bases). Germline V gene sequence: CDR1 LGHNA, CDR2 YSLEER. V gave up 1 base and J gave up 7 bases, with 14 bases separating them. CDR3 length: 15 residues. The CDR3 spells CASSQVRVNGNEQFF. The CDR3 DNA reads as TGCGCCAGCAGCCAAGTCAGGGTAAACGGGAATGAGCAGTTCTTC.

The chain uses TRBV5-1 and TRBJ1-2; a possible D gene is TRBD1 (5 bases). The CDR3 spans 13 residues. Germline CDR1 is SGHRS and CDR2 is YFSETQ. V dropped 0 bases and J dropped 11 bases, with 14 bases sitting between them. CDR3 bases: TGCGCCAGCAGCTTGGCCGGGGGGGTTGAATACACCTTC. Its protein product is CASSLAGGVEYTF.

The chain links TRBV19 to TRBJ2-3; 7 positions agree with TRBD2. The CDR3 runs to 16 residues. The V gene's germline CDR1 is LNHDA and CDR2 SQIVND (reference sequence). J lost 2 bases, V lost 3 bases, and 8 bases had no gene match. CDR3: CASSIASGVITDTQYF. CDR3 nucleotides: TGTGCCAGTAGTATCGCTAGCGGAGTTATCACAGATACGCAGTATTTT.

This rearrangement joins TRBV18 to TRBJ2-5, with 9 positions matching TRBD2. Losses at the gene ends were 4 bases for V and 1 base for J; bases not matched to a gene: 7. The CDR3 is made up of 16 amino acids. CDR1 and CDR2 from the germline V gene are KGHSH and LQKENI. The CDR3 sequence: CASSQLTSGVQETQYF. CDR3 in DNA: TGTGCCAGCTCACAACTGACTAGCGGAGTCCAAGAGACCCAGTACTTC.

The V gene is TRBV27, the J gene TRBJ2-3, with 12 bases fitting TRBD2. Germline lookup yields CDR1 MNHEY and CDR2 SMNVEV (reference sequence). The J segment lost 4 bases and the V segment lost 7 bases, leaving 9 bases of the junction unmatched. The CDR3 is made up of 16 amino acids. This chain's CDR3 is CASTRLGLAGSDTQYF. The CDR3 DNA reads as TGTGCCAGCACCCGCCTGGGACTAGCGGGTTCAGATACGCAGTATTTT.

Here the CDR3 DNA reads TGTGCCAGCTCCAATCAGTCAAAGAACACTGAAGCTTTCTTT. Translating gives CASSNQSKNTEAFF. The rearrangement uses TRBV18 and TRBJ1-1, with unresolved D. Germline values: CDR1 KGHSH, CDR2 LQKENI. This CDR3 has 14 residues. Deletions cut 6 bases from V and 1 base from J, with 12 bases between.

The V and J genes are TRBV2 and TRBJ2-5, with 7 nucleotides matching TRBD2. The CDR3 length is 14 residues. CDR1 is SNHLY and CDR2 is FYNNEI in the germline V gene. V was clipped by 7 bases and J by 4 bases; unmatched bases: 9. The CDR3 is CASTPVPGGETQYF. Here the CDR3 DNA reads TGTGCCAGCACCCCCGTCCCGGGAGGAGAGACCCAGTACTTC.

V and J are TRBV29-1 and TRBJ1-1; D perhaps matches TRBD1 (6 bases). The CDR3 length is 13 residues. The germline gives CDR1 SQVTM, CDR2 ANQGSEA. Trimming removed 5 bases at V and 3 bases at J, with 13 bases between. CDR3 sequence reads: CSVKWRGDTEAFF. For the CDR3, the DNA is TGCAGCGTTAAGTGGAGGGGGGACACTGAAGCTTTCTTT.